What follows are 28 T cell receptor beta chains derived from one specimen sequenced in a study of cytomegalovirus exposure and HLA in healthy donors. It was with 60 Vbeta and 13 Jbeta primers that the PCR ran. The assay was immunoSEQ multiplex PCR, and TCRdb's table has in-frame clones only and misses some. In total, the table holds about 210,000 clones. What was sequenced was PBMCs. The receptors here all came from a young woman in good health and CMV-seropositive.

The chain couples TRBV7-9 to TRBJ2-7; 8 bases map to TRBD1. Germline assignment: CDR1 SEHNR and CDR2 FQNEAQ (reference sequence). CDR3 length equals 16 residues. The J segment lost 0 bases and the V segment lost 4 bases, leaving 8 bases of the junction unmatched. The CDR3 DNA is TGTGCCAGCAGCTCGCCCGTAGGACAGGGCTCCTACGAGCAGTACTTC. Translated, it gives CASSSPVGQGSYEQYF.

V gene TRBV7-8 combines with J gene TRBJ1-5; 8 bases match TRBD1. CDR3 length: 17 residues. V lost 0 bases and J lost 2; bases outside the gene matches: 6. In germline, CDR1 is SGHVS, CDR2 FQNEAQ. This CDR3 is CASSLAGGQGGNQPQHF. CDR3 coding DNA: TGTGCCAGCAGCTTAGCGGGTGGACAGGGTGGCAATCAGCCCCAGCATTTT.

J is TRBJ2-6 and V is TRBV18; D is possibly TRBD2 (6 bases). The CDR3 runs to 17 residues. The ends were cut back, 0 bases at V and 0 bases at J, with 9 bases in the middle. CDR1 and CDR2 (germline): KGHSH, LQKENI. The CDR3 spells CASSPPGSISGANVLTF. The CDR3 region has the DNA TGTGCCAGCTCACCACCCGGGAGTATCTCTGGGGCCAACGTCCTGACTTTC.

The chain employs TRBV5-3 and TRBJ2-2; tentatively, D is TRBD1 (6 bases). TRBV5-3 is an open reading frame, and its role is uncertain. The CDR3 is made up of 17 amino acids. V was pared by 4 bases and J by 7 bases, with 23 bases between. The CDR3 nucleotides read TGTGCCAGAAGCCTCCTTTCGTCCAGGGGATTTTGCGGGGAGCTGTTTTTT. As protein: CARSLLSSRGFCGELFF.

The chain couples TRBV27 to TRBJ2-7; 9 positions match TRBD1. Germline lookup yields CDR1 MNHEY and CDR2 SMNVEV (reference sequence). V lost 5 bases, J lost 9 bases, and 8 bases stayed unmatched. The CDR3 has 13 amino acids. CDR3 in DNA: TGTGCCAGCAGTCCCCGGGACAGGGAAGCGCAGTACTTC. Translating it yields CASSPRDREAQYF.

Comments on this clone: Germline and junction disagree at one end, which may indicate a read error. The rearrangement uses TRBV7-9 and TRBJ2-7; possibly TRBD2 for D (8 bases). Per the germline V gene, CDR1 is SEHNR and CDR2 is FQNEAQ (reference sequence). CDR3 length: 11 residues. The CDR3 region is CASSLLAGQIF. The CDR3 DNA reads TGTGCCAGCAGCTTATTAGCGGGACAGATCTTC.

The chain couples TRBV7-6 to TRBJ2-3, with 7 bases fitting TRBD2. The junction had 8 bases not matched to a gene; V was cut back by 5 bases and J by 6 bases. The germline CDR1 and CDR2 sequences are SGHVS and FNYEAQ. The CDR3 contains 14 residues. The CDR3 is CASSLPRGGDTQYF. CDR3 DNA: TGTGCCAGCAGCCTTCCGCGGGGAGGGGATACGCAGTATTTT.

The J gene is TRBJ1-2, the V gene TRBV6-1, with D perhaps TRBD1 (6 bases). V gave up 8 bases and J gave up 8 bases, with 18 bases separating them. Germline V gene sequence: CDR1 MNHNS, CDR2 SASEGT. The CDR3 is 13 amino acids. Written as DNA, the CDR3 is TGTGCCAGCGTACCCCAGGGGAGGGAAGGCTACACCTTC. Translation: CASVPQGREGYTF.

This chain connects TRBV4-1 to TRBJ2-1; D gene unclear. The germline V gene encodes CDR1 MGHRA and CDR2 YSYEKL. V lost 6 bases, J lost 2 bases, and 14 bases lay in between. CDR3 size: 15 residues. CDR3 nucleotide sequence: TGCGCCAGCAGACTGACTGACCTACCCTACAATGAGCAGTTCTTC. This sequence encodes CASRLTDLPYNEQFF.

This sequence joins TRBV11-2 and TRBJ2-7; D is ambiguous. Germline CDR1 reads SGHAT; CDR2 reads FQNNGV. The germline V and J ends were trimmed by 0 bases and 12 bases, with 9 bases remaining between them. CDR3 length equals 11 residues. The CDR3 sequence is CASSLDGHPYF. CDR3 in DNA: TGTGCCAGCAGCTTAGATGGGCACCCGTACTTC.

The chain combines TRBV28 with TRBJ2-7; 10 nucleotides match TRBD1. This CDR3 has 15 residues. J lost 6 bases, V lost 8 bases, and 13 bases had no gene match. Germline V lookup: CDR1 MDHEN, CDR2 SYDVKM. The CDR3 here is CASFPGTGVFGEQYF. In nucleotides, the CDR3 is TGTGCCAGCTTCCCTGGGACAGGGGTTTTTGGCGAGCAGTACTTC.

Here the CDR3 DNA reads TGTGCCAGCAGCTTCTTGGCAGGGGGTTACAATGAGCAGTTCTTC. Translation gives CASSFLAGGYNEQFF. V is TRBV11-2 and J is TRBJ2-1; 7 nucleotides agree with TRBD1. This CDR3 has 15 amino acids. The ends lost 3 bases at V and 4 bases at J; junction bases unmatched: 6. Germline V lookup: CDR1 SGHAT, CDR2 FQNNGV.

The rearrangement uses TRBV27 and TRBJ1-1; no reliable D call. From germline, CDR1 is MNHEY and CDR2 SMNVEV (reference sequence). The CDR3 totals 14 residues. Trimming took 3 bases from V and 1 from J, leaving 9 bases between them. CDR3 bases: TGTGCCAGCAGTTTGGTCGAGGGGAACACTGAAGCTTTCTTT. Protein: CASSLVEGNTEAFF.

The V and J genes are TRBV6-6 and TRBJ1-6; no definite D call. The V end lost 0 bases, the J end lost 0 bases, and 6 bases lay between the germline ends. Germline-derived CDR1 and CDR2 are MNHNY and SVGAGI (reference sequence). The CDR3 consists of 16 residues. CDR3 protein: CASSYSRSSYNSPLHF. The CDR3, as DNA: TGTGCCAGCAGTTACTCGCGGAGCTCCTATAATTCACCCCTCCACTTT.

The CDR3 nucleotides are TGTGCCAGCTCAACAGAGGGACTGGGTTCACCCCTCCACTTT. Amino acid sequence: CASSTEGLGSPLHF. V and J are TRBV18 and TRBJ1-6, with D tentatively TRBD1 (5 bases). Trimming cost V 5 bases and J 9 bases, with 14 bases left between them. Germline-derived CDR1 and CDR2 are KGHSH and LQKENI. CDR3 length: 14 amino acids.

The CDR3 nucleotides are TGTGCCAGCAGTGAAGACGAGGGGGGGCCCTACGAGCAGTACTTC. This codes for CASSEDEGGPYEQYF. This sequence joins TRBV6-1 and TRBJ2-7; maybe TRBD2 (7 bases). Trimming pared 1 base from V and 2 bases from J, leaving 12 bases between. The CDR3 consists of 15 residues. Germline CDR1 and CDR2: MNHNS and SASEGT.

The V and J genes are TRBV6-1 and TRBJ2-3, with 10 bases matching TRBD2. Per germline, CDR1 MNHNS and CDR2 SASEGT. Trimming cost V 7 bases and J 1 base; bases outside gene matches: 5. CDR3 length: 15 amino acids. The CDR3, as DNA: TGTGCCAGCACCGGAACTAGCGGGGGCACAGATACGCAGTATTTT. This translates into CASTGTSGGTDTQYF.

The chain joins TRBV10-3 to TRBJ2-1; TRBD2 matches 12 bases. Looked up from germline, CDR1 is ENHRY and CDR2 is SYGVKD. The V segment lost 4 bases and the J segment 7 bases; nucleotides outside the gene matches: 11. The CDR3 covers 17 residues. CDR3 in DNA: TGTGCCATCAGTGCGGTCCTAGCGGGAGGGCCAGAGAATGAGCAGTTCTTC. It codes for CAISAVLAGGPENEQFF.

The chain couples TRBV6-1 to TRBJ1-4, with a weak D call TRBD1 (5 bases). CDR1 is MNHNS, CDR2 SASEGT, per germline. CDR3 length: 14 residues. V was shortened by 3 bases and J by 7 bases, with 12 bases between the two germline ends. In nucleotides, the CDR3 is TGTGCCAGCAGTGAGTCGTTGGGGGGTGAAAAACTGTTTTTT. It translates to CASSESLGGEKLFF.

The chain couples TRBV15 to TRBJ2-1; 8 nucleotides line up with TRBD2. The V and J ends lost 0 bases and 5 bases, in that order; junction bases with no gene match: 6. CDR3 length: 16 residues. Germline assignment: CDR1 LNHNV and CDR2 YYDKDF (reference sequence). The CDR3 sequence is CATSRDLTSGNNEQFF. The CDR3 DNA sequence: TGTGCCACCAGCAGAGATCTAACTAGCGGAAACAATGAGCAGTTCTTC.

The V call is TRBV7-7, the J call TRBJ2-7; 8 bases match TRBD2. V lost 5 bases, J lost 1 base, and 4 bases stayed unmatched. CDR3 size: 14 residues. Germline CDR1 reads SSHAT; CDR2 reads FNYEAQ (reference sequence). The CDR3 sequence: CASSPSGSSYEQYF. Here the CDR3 DNA reads TGTGCCAGCAGCCCAAGCGGGAGTTCCTACGAGCAGTACTTC.

The rearrangement joins TRBV10-3 to TRBJ2-5; D not resolved. This CDR3 spans 13 amino acids. V shed 3 bases and J shed 1 base, with 6 bases lying between them. CDR1 and CDR2 from the germline V gene are ENHRY and SYGVKD. CDR3 bases: TGTGCCATCAGTGAAGGCGGCCAAGAGACCCAGTACTTC. Translated: CAISEGGQETQYF.

The chain joins TRBV9 to TRBJ2-1; 9 bases are shared with TRBD2. This CDR3 is 16 amino acids long. After removal of 1 base from V and 6 bases from J, the junction contained 8 bases not matched to a gene. Per germline, CDR1 SGDLS and CDR2 YYNGEE. The CDR3 is CASSVHSGSSVNEQFF. The CDR3 bases are TGTGCCAGCAGCGTACATAGCGGGAGTAGTGTCAATGAGCAGTTCTTC.

The chain employs TRBV19 and TRBJ1-2; D unclear. The CDR3 is 15 amino acids. The germline V gene has CDR1 LNHDA and CDR2 SQIVND (reference sequence). V dropped 1 base and J dropped 1 base, with 10 bases sitting between them. In nucleotides, the CDR3 is TGTGCCAGTAGTATAGCTATGGGGAGTAACTATGGCTACACCTTC. It codes for CASSIAMGSNYGYTF.

The chain employs TRBV10-3 and TRBJ2-2; 12 bases align to TRBD1. Germline CDR1 ENHRY, CDR2 SYGVKD. The CDR3 is made up of 16 amino acids. The V gene end was trimmed by 8 bases and the J gene end by 3 bases; junction bases not matched to a gene: 7. The DNA of the CDR3 is TGTGCCATCGGGACAGGGGGCAGATCGGACACCGGGGAGCTGTTTTTT. Protein sequence: CAIGTGGRSDTGELFF.

V and J are TRBV19 and TRBJ2-4, with a possible D match to TRBD1 (6 bases). Per the germline V gene, CDR1 is LNHDA and CDR2 is SQIVND (reference sequence). V was cut by 9 bases and J by 2 bases, with 17 bases left in between. The CDR3 extends over 15 amino acids. CDR3 loop: CASATGPGTKNIQYF. The CDR3 DNA sequence: TGTGCCAGCGCGACAGGCCCTGGGACCAAAAACATTCAGTACTTC.

The chain has TRBV11-2 and TRBJ1-1, with 7 bases lining up with TRBD1. Germline CDR1 SGHAT, CDR2 FQNNGV. This CDR3 contains 13 residues. The trim removed 3 bases at V and 5 bases at J, leaving 3 bases unmatched. In nucleotides, the CDR3 is TGTGCCAGCAGCTTGACAGGGCAGACTGAAGCTTTCTTT. Amino acids: CASSLTGQTEAFF.

The J gene is TRBJ1-2, the V gene TRBV19, with D perhaps TRBD1 (5 bases). This CDR3 has 14 residues. Trimming left V 5 bases short and J 7 bases short, with 17 bases between. Germline values: CDR1 LNHDA, CDR2 SQIVND (reference sequence). The chain's CDR3 is CASSGDFAQRGYTF. In nucleotides, the CDR3 is TGTGCCAGTAGTGGGGACTTCGCCCAACGTGGCTACACCTTC.